The rows below give T cell receptor beta chains drawn from one sample of a study of T-cell memory formation after mild COVID-19. In TCRdb, the 5' RACE reads were re-called with MiXCR into one record per CDR3 protein. The table has just under 350,000 distinct CDR3 sequences, roughly 13% seen once. Material: PBMCs or a T cell subset sorted from them (not recorded which). These receptors came from a man between 18 and 35 years old who had mild COVID-19 (a few samples of this study predate the infection). Cell type and time point are not known. CDR3s leave out the opening cysteine and the closing phenylalanine or tryptophan.

TRBJ1-4	TRBV2	10	ASITPGTGLF
TRBJ1-2	TRBV7-2	12	ASSSETGNYGYT
TRBJ2-3	TRBV4-2	12	ASREGGLGDTQY
TRBJ2-3	TRBV5-1	18	ASSLLGVRLRDRSTDTQY
TRBJ2-2	TRBV4-1	14	ASSQYGRSNTGELF
TRBJ2-5	TRBV7-2	13	ASSLDRGRMRTQY
TRBJ2-3	TRBV20-1	13	SASEGGRGSHTQY
TRBJ2-5	TRBV7-2	12	ASSIGASQETQY
TRBJ2-2	TRBV5-1	12	ASGIQGITGELF
TRBJ2-2	TRBV12-3/TRBV12-4	11	ASSPLGTGELF
TRBJ1-6	TRBV25-1	11	ASSELGNSPLH
TRBJ2-7	TRBV5-5	11	ASSFAGTHEQY
TRBJ2-5	TRBV2	11	ASNGGYQETQY
TRBJ2-3	TRBV20-1	12	SANPGLVFFEQY
TRBJ1-6	TRBV6-5	11	ASSLRDGGPLH
TRBJ2-3	TRBV12-3/TRBV12-4	11	ASSLGSEDTQY
TRBJ2-1	TRBV7-7	14	ASSLRAGVNYNEQF
TRBJ2-2	TRBV7-9	10	ASRRQAGELF
TRBJ1-5	TRBV19	11	ASKRSAGGPQH
TRBJ2-3	TRBV20-1	13	SAARGLAGGDTQY
TRBJ2-1	TRBV20-1	13	SAPRPDAPTNEQF
TRBJ2-1	TRBV6-4	13	ASSDSSGAVSEQF
TRBJ1-2	TRBV21-1	16	ASSKGALWAAKYYGYT
TRBJ2-7	TRBV5-4	12	ASSLSGGFDEQY
TRBJ1-6	TRBV20-1	13	SARTGGSGNSPLH
TRBJ2-5	TRBV5-1	13	ASSSYQGGEETQY
TRBJ2-3	TRBV29-1	10	SGTDSTDTQY
TRBJ2-5	TRBV7-8	12	ASSTSRWQETQY
TRBJ2-3	TRBV3-1	14	ASSQDLGLGRDTQY
TRBJ2-1	TRBV19	14	ASSIGLGRSYNEQF
TRBJ2-5	TRBV12-3/TRBV12-4	11	ASSLGHPMAQY
TRBJ2-2	TRBV12-3/TRBV12-4	13	ASSLGSRTTGELF
TRBJ2-7	TRBV11-2	13	ASSLRQTVSYEQY
TRBJ2-5	TRBV6-6	12	ASSDSAGQETQY
TRBJ1-1	TRBV25-1	12	ASNRGGINTEAF
TRBJ1-6	TRBV6-2/TRBV6-3	11	ASSYREESPLH
TRBJ2-1	TRBV7-2	10	ASSLAVGEQF
TRBJ2-7	TRBV6-6	12	ASRDPLVRRKQY